The clone carrying this T cell receptor (beta chain) was counted between two and nine times. Documented treatment: randomized to nivolumab then ipilimumab (arm A) or the reverse (arm B). PBMC sorting kept live CD3+CD8+ cells without CD19 or CD56. This sample stems from a study of sequential checkpoint blockade in melanoma. Looking at the study overall: Each arm's sequence ended with maintenance nivolumab.

Trimming removed 3 bases from V and 3 bases from J; junction bases left unmatched: 5. This CDR3 comprises 14 residues. Germline CDR1 reads SGDLS; CDR2 reads YYNGEE. This table comes from immunoSEQ multiplex PCR, and its TCRdb copy is limited to in-frame clones, with some not included. The table has 15,000 to 20,000 clones, around 69% seen once. The chain employs TRBV9 and TRBJ2-7; 8 nucleotides agree with TRBD2. Sequenced here: CD8+ T cells sorted from blood (inferred from file names), sampled from a patient given nivolumab and ipilimumab in sequence. The TCR originated in a human donor with melanoma. The CDR3 protein is CASSAGGGGYEQYF. CDR3 DNA sequence: TGTGCCAGCAGCGCCGGGGGGGGTGGCTACGAGCAGTACTTC.